This T cell receptor beta chain was recorded in a study of OX40 agonist ivuxolimab in advanced cancers. Findings and caveats of the study: Dosing at 0.1 to 3.0 mg/kg was accompanied by clonal expansion of CD4+ and CD8+ blood T cells by week 6. CD8+ T cells showed, on average, more clonal expansion than CD4+ cells.

TCRdb keeps only in-frame clones here, not all; method: immunoSEQ multiplex PCR. The sample comprises about 110,000 clones, approximately 89% of which are singletons, and around 0.27% rests with the top ten. The V and J ends lost 4 bases and 7 bases respectively, with 15 bases between them. The CDR3 covers 15 residues. CDR1 and CDR2 from the germline V gene are SGDLS and YYNGEE. About this clone itself: Its antigen remains unknown.

The material was CD4+ or CD8+ T cells sorted from blood, obtained in a trial of the OX40 agonist ivuxolimab. The sequence was collected from an adult with an advanced solid tumor such as melanoma, head and neck, liver or kidney cancer. This chain links TRBV9 with TRBJ1-6; possibly TRBD1 for D (6 bases). Written as DNA, the CDR3 is TGTGCCAGCAGCCCGGGGGGCCAGGGGAATTCACCCCTCCACTTT. This gives the protein CASSPGGQGNSPLHF.